The 6 T cell receptor beta chains listed next were all sequenced from one sample in a study of OX40 agonist ivuxolimab in advanced cancers. The repertoire was sequenced with immunoSEQ multiplex PCR; TCRdb's copy has only in-frame clones and lacks some. The sample records some 70,000 clones, more than 75% being singletons. The sequencing here drew on CD4+ or CD8+ T cells sorted from blood, taken in a trial of the OX40 agonist ivuxolimab. The receptors here all came from an adult with an advanced solid tumor such as melanoma, head and neck, liver or kidney cancer.

The rearrangement uses TRBV5-1 and TRBJ1-1; 9 nucleotides line up with TRBD1. There are 14 residues in the CDR3. CDR1 SGHRS and CDR2 YFSETQ come from the germline V gene. V dropped 4 bases and J dropped 3; count of bases not matched to a gene: 4. The CDR3 DNA reads TGCGCCAGCAGCAGGGACAGGGAAGACACTGAAGCTTTCTTT. Its translation: CASSRDREDTEAFF.

CDR3 amino acids: CASSPPGGWTEAFF. CDR3 bases: TGTGCCAGCAGCCCCCCCGGGGGATGGACTGAAGCTTTCTTT. The chain recombines TRBV6-5 with TRBJ1-1, with D perhaps TRBD1 (5 bases). From germline, CDR1 is MNHEY and CDR2 SVGAGI. CDR3 length: 14 residues. The V end was cut by 6 bases, the J end by 5 bases, with 16 bases between.

With respect to this clone: Sequence at one end of the junction differs from germline and may be a read error. The chain employs TRBV6-1 and TRBJ1-1, with 7 bases matching TRBD1. Germline values: CDR1 MNHNS, CDR2 SASEGT. This CDR3 is 17 amino acids long. CDR3 DNA sequence: TGTGCCAGCAGAGAAGATCTTTCGACAGGGAAAGGAACTGAAGCTTTCTTT. It encodes CASREDLSTGKGTEAFF.

CDR3 sequence reads: CASSQVGQGIFYEQYF. The CDR3 DNA is TGTGCCAGCAGCCAAGTCGGACAGGGTATATTCTACGAGCAGTACTTC. The chain is built from TRBV4-2 and TRBJ2-7; 8 positions match TRBD1. Germline trimming cut 1 base from V and 3 bases from J; bases unmatched to any gene: 8. The CDR3 covers 16 residues. Germline V lookup: CDR1 LGHNA, CDR2 YNFKEQ.

This clone has a single count. The rearrangement links TRBV19 to TRBJ2-3, with D hard to call. CDR3 length: 16 residues. The germline V and J ends were trimmed by 0 bases and 2 bases, with 12 bases remaining between them. Looked up from germline, CDR1 is LNHDA and CDR2 is SQIVND (reference sequence). For the CDR3, the DNA is TGTGCCAGTAGTATAGACCCCTGGCGGACCACAGATACGCAGTATTTT. This sequence encodes CASSIDPWRTTDTQYF.

The chain has TRBV7-2 and TRBJ1-2, with D perhaps matching TRBD1 (5 bases). CDR3 length: 13 amino acids. Per germline, CDR1 SGHTA and CDR2 FQGNSA. Trimming cost V 5 bases and J 5 bases, with 12 bases left between them. The CDR3 spells CASSLDSQYGYTF. CDR3 DNA: TGTGCCAGCAGCCTAGACAGCCAGTATGGCTACACCTTC.